This T cell receptor (beta chain) is from a study of cytomegalovirus exposure and HLA in healthy donors (dated by TCRdb to the late 2010s). Regarding the complete study: According to an earlier analysis of 450 to 650 of the donors, about 179 million T cells yielded 100 million or so unique TCR beta sequences and about 300 Gb of sequence data. A later genetic analysis used genome-wide SNP genotypes for about 65% of the 666 donors, treating that subset as a discovery cohort. In the later analysis, no new phenotypic data were used to find candidate immune exposures; instead, reliance was placed on TCR beta sequences and their occurrence across donors. Every discovery cohort repertoire had been produced on one sequencing platform. The study was designed to test whether signatures of past pathogen exposure could be identified by cataloging public T cell receptors. HLA typing covered class I and class II loci at four-digit resolution. The study used immunosequencing to profile the T cell repertoires of approximately 630 subjects and linked those repertoires to cytomegalovirus serostatus. Several DR-DQ haplotypes were treated as single units for association and clustering because of strong linkage in the cohort. A later analysis re-examined previously published TCR beta repertoires from over 500 donors and added high-resolution HLA genotyping to investigate patterns of TCR occurrence. Along with the roughly 670-subject first cohort, a separate validation cohort of over 90 different subjects was used. Alongside the repertoire data, information on donor age, sex, ethnicity and CMV serostatus was compiled. The genetic ancestry cluster associated with self-reported Caucasian donors included over 80% of the approximately 400 genotyped donors. An early release that covered roughly 600 HLA-typed donors contained approximately 290 gigabases of sequencing data and 75 million to 100 million unique TCR sequences. High-throughput TCR immunosequencing, statistical association of individual TCRs with disease status, and machine learning were combined to predict cytomegalovirus infection status. In an earlier analysis of roughly 540 of the donors, high-throughput TCR beta sequencing was used to judge whether each TCR beta V gene segment behaved as functional or pseudogenic. Typing coverage differed by locus: A, B, C, DRB1 and DQB1 were typed in roughly 620-630 donors, DQA1 in approximately 520, DPA1 in 600 to 610, and DPB1 in roughly 470. Across 300 to 400 genotyped donors of the cohort, an average of about 240,000 unique TCR beta nucleotide sequences per donor were sequenced, and around 20% of those sequences were non-productive. Broad study findings and their caveats: In an earlier analysis of more than 500 of the donors, most TCR beta V segments appeared in productive rearrangements about 87% or about 30% of the time, broadly matching IMGT annotations. In vitro tests confirmed that a few of the cytomegalovirus-associated TCR beta chains recognize cytomegalovirus antigens. Correlated functional status among segregating V segments might reflect linkage disequilibrium, but an unknown experimental factor could not be ruled out. In a later analysis, over 15,000 TCR beta sequences were associated with specific HLA alleles at a false discovery rate of 0.05. Strong co-occurrence of HLA alleles, especially DR and DQ, made assigning TCR associations to individual alleles difficult. CMV serostatus was the only immune exposure information available for the cohort. A further reported finding was that TCR beta sequences accurately predicted the HLA-A and HLA-B alleles for most subjects in the first cohort. According to a later genetic analysis, donors in an Asian-associated ancestry cluster had fewer N-insertions in productive TCRs than the approximately 710-donor mean. An association between a missense DCLRE1C variant and V-gene and J-gene trimming of TCR beta chains was found in a later genetic analysis and replicated in an independent cohort. In the study, some 160 TCR beta chains were listed as associated with cytomegalovirus. A later analysis reported that several top co-occurrence clusters appeared linked to parvovirus B19, influenza, CMV and Epstein-Barr virus. A later analysis found that most CMV-associated TCR beta chains appeared HLA-restricted, with HLA associations seemingly driven largely by CMV exposure. Some IMGT-functional V segments, including TRBV6-2 and TRBV6-3, could not be distinguished by the 87-base-pair reads and were therefore excluded. A cluster of highly shared sequence variants was judged likely to represent a technical artifact of the sequencing pipeline. Most TCR sequences were observed very rarely across donors, whereas some public TCRs were present in many individuals. HLA typing was unavailable for some donors at each locus, so association tests used only the typed subset. Because counts were too low, 15 to 20 rarely observed V segments, including chromosome 9 orphons, were excluded from the earlier analysis of some 540 of the donors. Roughly uniform sequencing depth across donors was assumed in presence/absence analyses, although this assumption may not hold. According to a later analysis, TCR association rates differed among HLA loci, with DRB1 alleles showing the most associated TCRs and HLA-C alleles showing the fewest. The cohort was sequenced for TCR beta chains only, and without alpha or paired-chain data the features that could be detected were limited. It was suggested by the authors that the approach could potentially be generalized to other disease states and immunological phenotypes. A later analysis found that HLA-associated TCR beta chains were more clonally expanded and had lower generation probabilities than equally common non-associated chains. The classifier was reported to diagnose cytomegalovirus status with high specificity and sensitivity in both the original and validation cohorts.

The CDR3 has 15 amino acids, counting the end cysteine and phenylalanine. The DNA shown is the 45-base CDR3, in frame from base 1. The germline V gene (reference sequence) provides CDR1 SGHAT and CDR2 FQDESV. For this chain, trimming is 1 base at the V end and 3 bases at the J end, and the number of junction bases without a gene match is 4. The cohort was made up of 500 to 850 healthy bone marrow donors. At the time of sampling, all cohort members were nominally healthy, though unrecorded immune exposures were likely present. Of the roughly 720 cohort members, approximately 280 had positive CMV serostatus and approximately 400 had negative CMV serostatus, and CMV serostatus was not recorded for the donor. A peripheral blood sample was collected from each donor, and TCR beta sequencing was performed on peripheral blood mononuclear cells. The Qiagen DNeasy Blood Extraction Kit was used to extract genomic DNA from the blood cell samples.

Library preparation was by the immunoSEQ multiplex PCR assay. The multiplex PCR relied on a mix of 60 forward primers for TCR Vbeta segments and 13 reverse primers for TCR Jbeta segments. The CDR3 region of rearranged TCR beta genes was amplified from genomic DNA with a multiplex PCR assay. The amplified TCR beta libraries were sequenced on the Illumina HiSeq System as 87-base-pair reads. The original methods were these. A later analysis counted about 80 million unique TCR beta chains across the 500 to 850 repertoires, and roughly 10 million of these chains were shared by at least two donors. To remove PCR and sequencing errors, raw reads were error-corrected and collapsed into unique sequences using a nearest-neighbor algorithm that merged closely related sequences. To assign V, D and J gene segments, CDR3 sequences were aligned to IMGT reference sequences. For a sequence to be retained, a match of at least six nucleotides was required to both a V gene segment and a J gene segment. A rearrangement was called productive if the CDR3 had no stop codons and remained in frame with V and J, and every other rearrangement was called non-productive. CDR3 was defined according to IMGT convention as the region running from the second conserved V-encoded cysteine to the conserved J-encoded phenylalanine. The earlier analysis of some 600 of the donors excluded sequences that lacked an unambiguous match to a single V gene segment. In an earlier analysis of a few hundred of the donors, V segments were called functional above 56.7% productive rearrangements and were called segregating when the between-donor standard deviation exceeded 5%. A statistical classification framework was built to diagnose cytomegalovirus status from the catalog of TCR beta chain sequences. In a later analysis, TCR nucleotide sequences were compared against IMGT/GENE-DB human TR gene sequences so that V and J genes could be assigned. Using the TCRdist pipeline, a later analysis assigned CDR3 sequences along with most-parsimonious VDJ recombination scenarios. In a later analysis, each TCR beta chain was defined by its CDR3 amino acid sequence together with its V-gene family, and reads lacking a unique V-gene family were excluded. As a way to deal with suspected cross-contamination and a sequencing artifact, a later analysis dropped more than 500 nucleotide sequences that were highly shared and had low generation probability. In a later analysis, a clonal expansion index for each public chain was calculated from normalized within-repertoire ranks of inferred template counts. In a later analysis, generation probabilities were computed with a VDJ recombination model fitted to out-of-frame rearrangements, and the resulting probabilities were checked against IGoR. In a later analysis, hypergeometric tests were used to score TCR-TCR, TCR-HLA and TCR-CMV co-occurrence, with a repertoire-size bias correction applied to TCR pairs. In a later analysis, false discovery rates were estimated by permuting HLA or CMV assignments 20 times. In a later analysis, co-occurring TCRs were grouped with DBSCAN, and TCRdist sequence similarity was added when clustering was performed within HLA-allele-positive subsets. Co-occurrence clustering excluded repertoires with fewer than 30,000 or more than 120,000 public chains, plus five with anomalous nucleotide sharing. TCRdb took over this immuneACCESS table, retaining in-frame rearrangements with V and J assigned. Such tables are incomplete; in checked studies, under half of the missing clones stem from an unresolved V gene, and the remainder is unexplained. The DNA was the basis for D and trimming; V, J and clone size are from that table. Present in this sample are approximately 150,000 clones, around 75% of which were seen just once. Around 2% of the sample is in the top ten clones.

Details on this clone: Its antigen has not been determined. No much larger clonotype is one base removed from it; base qualities were not supplied.

The clonotype comes from a human donor in good health. The sequenced material came from PBMCs. The chain was built from TRBV11-1 and TRBJ2-3; TRBD1 lines up with 7 middle nucleotides. CDR3 region: CASSLVRTGTDTQYF. The DNA is TGTGCCAGCAGCTTAGTGAGGACAGGAACAGATACGCAGTATTTT.